The entry below gives a single T cell receptor (beta chain) sequence along with its context. This entry comes from a study of T cells expressing NK-cell markers. Study at large: TCR beta repertoires came from sorted CD3+CD56+NKG2C+, CD3+CD56+NKG2C- and CD3+CD56-NKG2C+ T cells.

This CDR3 is 12 amino acids long. CDR1 SQVTM and CDR2 ANQGSEA come from the germline V gene. TCRdb re-called the 5' RACE reads, yielding one record per CDR3 amino acid sequence without DNA. The sample includes more than 250,000 distinct CDR3 sequences. The clonotype comes from a man younger than 35 in good health. This chain uses TRBV29-1 with TRBJ1-5; TCRdb picks TRBD1, but there is no DNA to check that call. Sequencing input: blood T cells: a sorted CD56 or NKG2C T cell subset, CD4+ or CD8+ T cells, or bulk PBMC T cells (not recorded which). This CDR3 reads CSASGSNQPQHF.